Sequencing of this T cell receptor (beta chain) was carried out in a study of long-term antiretroviral therapy in people with HIV. About the research overall: When the earliest samples were collected, ART was typically delayed until CD4 counts fell.

General study results and limits: The study found that diversity rose after ART but stayed below transplant donor controls.

To note about this clone: Its specificity is not known.

A v3.0 immunoSEQ assay was performed at survey level. Produced via immunoSEQ multiplex PCR; TCRdb's table is partial and in-frame only. In the table there are 20,000 to 25,000 clones, 60% to 80% of which are singletons. Germline CDR1 and CDR2: SGHNT and YYREEE (reference sequence). After removal of 2 bases from V and 1 base from J, the junction contained 2 bases not matched to a gene. CDR3 length: 16 residues. The sample here was unsorted PBMCs, taken less than 1.8 years before starting antiretroviral therapy. The chain combines TRBV5-4 with TRBJ2-3; 12 bases align to TRBD2. The TCR originated in a woman aged 35 to 49 with HIV. CDR3 in amino acids: CASSFRTSGGTDTQYF. DNA of the CDR3: TGTGCCAGCAGCTTCCGGACTAGCGGGGGCACAGATACGCAGTATTTT.